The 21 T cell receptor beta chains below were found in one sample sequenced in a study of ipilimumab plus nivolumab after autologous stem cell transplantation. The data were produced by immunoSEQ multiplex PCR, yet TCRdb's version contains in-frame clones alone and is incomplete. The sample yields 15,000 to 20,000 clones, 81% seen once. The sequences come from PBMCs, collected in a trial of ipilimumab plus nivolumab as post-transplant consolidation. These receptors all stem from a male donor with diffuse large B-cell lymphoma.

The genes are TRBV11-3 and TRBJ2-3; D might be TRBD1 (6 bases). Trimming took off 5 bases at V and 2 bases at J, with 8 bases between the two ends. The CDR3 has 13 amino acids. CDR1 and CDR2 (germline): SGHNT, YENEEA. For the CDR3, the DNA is TGTGCCAGCAGCCCAGGGGACACAGATACGCAGTATTTT. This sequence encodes CASSPGDTDTQYF.

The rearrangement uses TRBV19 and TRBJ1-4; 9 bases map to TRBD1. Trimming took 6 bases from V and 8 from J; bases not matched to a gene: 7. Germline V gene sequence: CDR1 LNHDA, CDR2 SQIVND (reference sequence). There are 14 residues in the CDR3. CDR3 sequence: CASRNNRGREKLFF. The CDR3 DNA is TGTGCCAGTAGAAACAACAGGGGGCGAGAAAAACTGTTTTTT.

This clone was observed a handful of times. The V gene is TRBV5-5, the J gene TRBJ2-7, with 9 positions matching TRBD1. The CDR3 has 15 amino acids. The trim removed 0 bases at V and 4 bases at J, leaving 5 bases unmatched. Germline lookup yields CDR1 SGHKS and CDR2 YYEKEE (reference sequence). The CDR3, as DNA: TGTGCCAGCAGCTTGGGGGGACAGGGAGGGTACGAGCAGTACTTC. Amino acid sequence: CASSLGGQGGYEQYF. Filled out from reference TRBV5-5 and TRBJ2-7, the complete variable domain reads DAGVTQSPTHLIKTRGQQVTLRCSPISGHKSVSWYQQVLGQGPQFIFQYYEKEERGRGNFPDRFSARQFPNYSSELNVNALLLGDSALYLCASSLGGQGGYEQYFGPGTRLTVT.

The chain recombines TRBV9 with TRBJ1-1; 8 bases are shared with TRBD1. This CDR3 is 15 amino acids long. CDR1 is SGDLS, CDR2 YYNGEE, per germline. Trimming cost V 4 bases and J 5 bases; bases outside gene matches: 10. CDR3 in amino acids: CASSPATGGGTEAFF. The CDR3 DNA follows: TGTGCCAGCAGCCCCGCAACAGGGGGAGGGACTGAAGCTTTCTTT.

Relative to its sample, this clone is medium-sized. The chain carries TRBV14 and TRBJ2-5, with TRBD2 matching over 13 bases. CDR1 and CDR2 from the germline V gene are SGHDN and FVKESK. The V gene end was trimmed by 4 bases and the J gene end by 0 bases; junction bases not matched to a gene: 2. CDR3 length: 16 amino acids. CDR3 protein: CASSPTSGGYQETQYF. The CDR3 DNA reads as TGTGCCAGCAGCCCGACTAGCGGGGGGTACCAAGAGACCCAGTACTTC.

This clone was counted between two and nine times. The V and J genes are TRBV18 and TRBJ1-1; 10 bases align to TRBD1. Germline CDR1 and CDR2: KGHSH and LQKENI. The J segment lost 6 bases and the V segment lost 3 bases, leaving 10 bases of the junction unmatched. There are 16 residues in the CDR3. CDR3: CASSPGRDRGTSEAFF. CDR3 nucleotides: TGTGCCAGCTCACCTGGTAGGGACAGGGGAACGTCTGAAGCTTTCTTT.

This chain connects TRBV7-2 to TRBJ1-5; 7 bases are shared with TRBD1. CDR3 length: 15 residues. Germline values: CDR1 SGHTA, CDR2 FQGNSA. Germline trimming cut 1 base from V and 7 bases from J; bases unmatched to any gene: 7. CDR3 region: CASSLVQGVWQPQHF. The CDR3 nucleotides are TGTGCCAGCAGCTTAGTTCAGGGGGTGTGGCAGCCCCAGCATTTT. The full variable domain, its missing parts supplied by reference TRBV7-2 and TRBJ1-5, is GAGVSQSPSNKVTEKGKDVELRCDPISGHTALYWYRQSLGQGLEFLIYFQGNSAPDKSGLPSDRFSAERTGGSVSTLTIQRTQQEDSAVYLCASSLVQGVWQPQHFGDGTRLSIL.

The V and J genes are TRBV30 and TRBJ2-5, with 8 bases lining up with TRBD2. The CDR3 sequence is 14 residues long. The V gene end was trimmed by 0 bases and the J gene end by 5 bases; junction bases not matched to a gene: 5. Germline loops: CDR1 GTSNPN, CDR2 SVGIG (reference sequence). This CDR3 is CAWSVGQRGETQYF. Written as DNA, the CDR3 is TGTGCCTGGAGTGTCGGTCAGCGGGGGGAGACCCAGTACTTC.

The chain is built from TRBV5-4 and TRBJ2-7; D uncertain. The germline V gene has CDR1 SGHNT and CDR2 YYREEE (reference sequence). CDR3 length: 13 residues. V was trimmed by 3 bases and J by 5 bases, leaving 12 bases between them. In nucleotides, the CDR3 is TGTGCCAGCAGCTGGGGTGTTCGCGACGAGCAGTACTTC. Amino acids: CASSWGVRDEQYF. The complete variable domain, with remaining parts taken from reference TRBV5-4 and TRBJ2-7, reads ETGVTQSPTHLIKTRGQQVTLRCSSQSGHNTVSWYQQALGQGPQFIFQYYREEENGRGNFPPRFSGLQFPNYSSELNVNALELDDSALYLCASSWGVRDEQYFGPGTRLTVT.

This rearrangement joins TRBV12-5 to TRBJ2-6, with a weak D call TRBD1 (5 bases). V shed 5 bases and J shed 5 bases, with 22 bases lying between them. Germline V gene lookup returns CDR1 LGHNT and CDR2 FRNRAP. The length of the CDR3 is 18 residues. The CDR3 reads CASGHHAAGQSRANVLTF. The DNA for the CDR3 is TGTGCTAGTGGTCATCATGCTGCAGGACAAAGTCGGGCCAACGTCCTGACTTTC. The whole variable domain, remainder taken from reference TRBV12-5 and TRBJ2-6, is DARVTQTPRHKVTEMGQEVTMRCQPILGHNTVFWYRQTMMQGLELLAYFRNRAPLDDSGMPKDRFSAEMPDATLATLKIQPSEPRDSAVYFCASGHHAAGQSRANVLTFGAGSRLTVL.

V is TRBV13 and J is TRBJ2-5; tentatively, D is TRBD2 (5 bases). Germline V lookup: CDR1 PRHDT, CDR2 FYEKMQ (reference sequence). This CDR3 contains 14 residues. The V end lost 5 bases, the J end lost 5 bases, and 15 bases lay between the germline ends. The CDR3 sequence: CASSRRTSLETQYF. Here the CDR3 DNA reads TGTGCCAGCAGCCGACGAACTAGTCTCGAGACCCAGTACTTC.

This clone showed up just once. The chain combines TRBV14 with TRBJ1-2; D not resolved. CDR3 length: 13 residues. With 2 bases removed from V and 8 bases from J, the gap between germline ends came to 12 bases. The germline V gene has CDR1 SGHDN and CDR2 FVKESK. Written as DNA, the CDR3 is TGTGCCAGCAGCCAACAATTCCTCGAAGGCTACACCTTC. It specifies CASSQQFLEGYTF.

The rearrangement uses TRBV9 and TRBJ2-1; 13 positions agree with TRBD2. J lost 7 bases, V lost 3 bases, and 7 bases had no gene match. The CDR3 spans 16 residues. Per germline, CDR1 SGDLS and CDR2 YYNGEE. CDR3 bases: TGTGCCAGCAGCGCTCTACTAGCGGGAGGGCGTAATGAGCAGTTCTTC. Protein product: CASSALLAGGRNEQFF.

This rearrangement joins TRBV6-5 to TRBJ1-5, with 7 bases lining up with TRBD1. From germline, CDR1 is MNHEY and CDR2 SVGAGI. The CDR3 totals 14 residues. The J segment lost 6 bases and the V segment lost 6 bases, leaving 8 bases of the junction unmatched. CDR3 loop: CASRTGMGSQPQHF. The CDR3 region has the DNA TGTGCCAGCAGGACAGGGATGGGAAGTCAGCCCCAGCATTTT.

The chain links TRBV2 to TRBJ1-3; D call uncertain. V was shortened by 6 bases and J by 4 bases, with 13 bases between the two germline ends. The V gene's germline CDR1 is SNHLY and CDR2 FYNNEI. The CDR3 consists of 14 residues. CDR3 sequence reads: CASSVRGSGNTIYF. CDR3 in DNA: TGTGCCAGCAGCGTCCGGGGAAGCGGAAACACCATATATTTT.

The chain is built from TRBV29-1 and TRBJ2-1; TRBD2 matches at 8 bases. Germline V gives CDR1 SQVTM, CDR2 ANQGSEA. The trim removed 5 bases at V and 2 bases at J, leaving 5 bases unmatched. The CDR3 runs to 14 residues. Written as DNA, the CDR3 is TGCAGCGTTCCCGGGGGGGCTACCTACAATGAGCAGTTCTTC. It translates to CSVPGGATYNEQFF.

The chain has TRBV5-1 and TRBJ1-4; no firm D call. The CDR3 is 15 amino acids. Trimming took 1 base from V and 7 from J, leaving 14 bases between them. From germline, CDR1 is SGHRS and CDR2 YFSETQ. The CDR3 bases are TGCGCCAGCAGCTTGATGTCAGGCGGGAGTGAAAAACTGTTTTTT. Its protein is CASSLMSGGSEKLFF.

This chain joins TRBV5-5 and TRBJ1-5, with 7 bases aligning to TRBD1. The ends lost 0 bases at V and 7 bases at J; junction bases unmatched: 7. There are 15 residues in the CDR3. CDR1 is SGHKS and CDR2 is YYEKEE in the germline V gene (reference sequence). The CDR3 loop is CASSLARGTNQPQHF. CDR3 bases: TGTGCCAGCAGCTTGGCCAGGGGGACGAACCAGCCCCAGCATTTT.

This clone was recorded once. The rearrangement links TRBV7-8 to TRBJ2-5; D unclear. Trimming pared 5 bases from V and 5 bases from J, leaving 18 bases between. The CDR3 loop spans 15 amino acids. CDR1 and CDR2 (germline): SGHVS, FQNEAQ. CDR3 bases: TGTGCCAGCAGCCCCGTACGGGCCGCTCTGGAGACCCAGTACTTC. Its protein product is CASSPVRAALETQYF.

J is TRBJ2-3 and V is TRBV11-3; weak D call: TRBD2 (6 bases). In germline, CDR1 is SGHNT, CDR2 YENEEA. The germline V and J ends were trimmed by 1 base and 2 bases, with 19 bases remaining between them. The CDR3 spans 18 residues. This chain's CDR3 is CASSLVSRSGTYTDTQYF. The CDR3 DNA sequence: TGTGCCAGCAGCTTAGTTTCCCGTAGCGGAACTTACACAGATACGCAGTATTTT.

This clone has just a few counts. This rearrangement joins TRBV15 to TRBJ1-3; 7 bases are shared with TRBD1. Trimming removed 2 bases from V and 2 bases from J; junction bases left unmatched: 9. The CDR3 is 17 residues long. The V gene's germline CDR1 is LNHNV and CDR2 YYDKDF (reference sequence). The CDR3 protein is CATSRPYRGVAGNTIYF. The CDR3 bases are TGTGCCACCAGCAGACCCTACAGGGGAGTAGCTGGAAACACCATATATTTT.